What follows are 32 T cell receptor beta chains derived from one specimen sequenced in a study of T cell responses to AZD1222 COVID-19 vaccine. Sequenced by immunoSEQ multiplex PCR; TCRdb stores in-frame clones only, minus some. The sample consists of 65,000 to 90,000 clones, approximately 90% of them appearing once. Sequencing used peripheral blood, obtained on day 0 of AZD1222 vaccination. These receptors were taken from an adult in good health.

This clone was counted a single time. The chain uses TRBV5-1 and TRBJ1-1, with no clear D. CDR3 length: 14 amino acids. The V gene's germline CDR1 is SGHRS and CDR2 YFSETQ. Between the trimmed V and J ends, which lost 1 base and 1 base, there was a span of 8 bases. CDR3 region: CASSLKDGNTEAFF. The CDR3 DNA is TGCGCCAGCAGCTTGAAGGATGGGAACACTGAAGCTTTCTTT.

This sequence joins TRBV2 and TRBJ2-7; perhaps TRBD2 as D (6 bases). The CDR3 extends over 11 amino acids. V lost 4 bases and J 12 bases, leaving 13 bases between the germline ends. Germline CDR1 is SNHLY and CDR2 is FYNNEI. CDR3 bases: TGTGCCAGCAGTGCCGGGACTCCTTCGTACTTC. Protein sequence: CASSAGTPSYF.

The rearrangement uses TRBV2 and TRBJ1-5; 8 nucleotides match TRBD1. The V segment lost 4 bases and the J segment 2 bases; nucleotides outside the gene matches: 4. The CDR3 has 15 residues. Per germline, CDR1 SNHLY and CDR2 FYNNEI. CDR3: CASSVTGGGNQPQHF. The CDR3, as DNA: TGTGCCAGCAGTGTAACAGGGGGAGGCAATCAGCCCCAGCATTTT.

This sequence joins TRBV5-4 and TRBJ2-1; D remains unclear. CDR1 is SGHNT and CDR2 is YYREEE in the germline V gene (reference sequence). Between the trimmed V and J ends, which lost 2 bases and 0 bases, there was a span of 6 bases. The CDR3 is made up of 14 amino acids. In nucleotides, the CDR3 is TGTGCCAGCAGCTTCCAGAGCTCCTACAATGAGCAGTTCTTC. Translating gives CASSFQSSYNEQFF.

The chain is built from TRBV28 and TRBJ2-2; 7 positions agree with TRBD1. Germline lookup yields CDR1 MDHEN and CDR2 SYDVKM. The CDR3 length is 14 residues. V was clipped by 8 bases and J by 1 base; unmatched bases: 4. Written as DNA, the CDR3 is TGTGCCAGCGTAGGACAGGTGAACACCGGGGAGCTGTTTTTT. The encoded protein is CASVGQVNTGELFF.

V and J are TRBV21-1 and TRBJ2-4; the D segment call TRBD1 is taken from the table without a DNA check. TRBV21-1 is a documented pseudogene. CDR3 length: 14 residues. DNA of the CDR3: TGTGCCAGCAGTACCGGGACAGAAGGAGACATTCAGTACTTC. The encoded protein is CASSTGTEGDIQYF.

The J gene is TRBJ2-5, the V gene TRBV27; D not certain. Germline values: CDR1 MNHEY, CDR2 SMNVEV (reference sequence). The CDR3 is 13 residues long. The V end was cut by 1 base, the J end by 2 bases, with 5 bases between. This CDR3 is CASSLYRQETQYF. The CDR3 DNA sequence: TGTGCCAGCAGTTTATATCGGCAAGAGACCCAGTACTTC.

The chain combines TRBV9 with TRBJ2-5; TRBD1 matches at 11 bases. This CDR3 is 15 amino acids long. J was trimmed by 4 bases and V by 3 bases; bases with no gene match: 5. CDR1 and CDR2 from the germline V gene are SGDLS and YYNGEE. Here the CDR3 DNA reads TGTGCCAGCAGCGGCGGACAGGGGGCTGGAGAGACCCAGTACTTC. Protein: CASSGGQGAGETQYF.

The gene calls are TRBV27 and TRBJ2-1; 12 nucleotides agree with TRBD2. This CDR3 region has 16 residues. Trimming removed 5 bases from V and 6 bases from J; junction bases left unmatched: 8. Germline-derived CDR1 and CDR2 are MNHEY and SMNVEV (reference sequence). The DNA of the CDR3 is TGTGCCAGCAGTGCTAGCGGGAGGGCCCGATCCAATGAGCAGTTCTTC. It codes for CASSASGRARSNEQFF.

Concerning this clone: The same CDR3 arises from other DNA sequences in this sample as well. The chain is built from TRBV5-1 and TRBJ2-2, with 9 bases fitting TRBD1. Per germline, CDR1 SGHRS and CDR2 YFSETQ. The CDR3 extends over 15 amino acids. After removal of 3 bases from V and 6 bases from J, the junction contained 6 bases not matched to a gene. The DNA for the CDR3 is TGCGCCAGCAGCTCCGGGACAGGGTTGGCCGGGGAGCTGTTTTTT. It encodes CASSSGTGLAGELFF.

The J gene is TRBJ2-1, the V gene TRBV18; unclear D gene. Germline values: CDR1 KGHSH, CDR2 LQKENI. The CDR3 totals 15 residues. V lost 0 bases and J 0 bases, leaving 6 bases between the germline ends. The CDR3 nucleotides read TGTGCCAGCTCACCACCGAGTATCTCCTACAATGAGCAGTTCTTC. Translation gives CASSPPSISYNEQFF.

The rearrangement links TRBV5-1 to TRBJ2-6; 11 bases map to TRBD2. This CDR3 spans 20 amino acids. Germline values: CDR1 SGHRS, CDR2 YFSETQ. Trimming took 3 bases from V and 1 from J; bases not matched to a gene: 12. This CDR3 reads CASSSSGGTSIRSGANVLTF. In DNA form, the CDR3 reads TGCGCCAGCAGCTCTAGCGGGGGGACCTCAATTCGGTCTGGGGCCAACGTCCTGACTTTC.

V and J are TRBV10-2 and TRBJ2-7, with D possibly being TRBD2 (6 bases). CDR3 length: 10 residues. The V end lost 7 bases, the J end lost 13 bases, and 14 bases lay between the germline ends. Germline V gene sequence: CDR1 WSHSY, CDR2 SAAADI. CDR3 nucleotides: TGCGCCAGCACCCCCCACGGGAGTTACTTC. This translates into CASTPHGSYF.

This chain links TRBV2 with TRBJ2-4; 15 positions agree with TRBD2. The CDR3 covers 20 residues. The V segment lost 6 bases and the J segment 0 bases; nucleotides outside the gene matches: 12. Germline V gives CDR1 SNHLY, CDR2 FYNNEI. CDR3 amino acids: CASRARPGLAGGIAKNIQYF. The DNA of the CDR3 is TGTGCCAGCAGGGCAAGACCGGGACTAGCGGGGGGAATAGCCAAAAACATTCAGTACTTC.

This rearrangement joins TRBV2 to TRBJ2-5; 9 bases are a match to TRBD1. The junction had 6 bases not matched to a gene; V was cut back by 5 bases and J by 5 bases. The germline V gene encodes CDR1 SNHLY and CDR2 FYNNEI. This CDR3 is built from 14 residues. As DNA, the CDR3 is TGTGCCAGCAGTAGGACAGGGGCGGGCGAGACCCAGTACTTC. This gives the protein CASSRTGAGETQYF.

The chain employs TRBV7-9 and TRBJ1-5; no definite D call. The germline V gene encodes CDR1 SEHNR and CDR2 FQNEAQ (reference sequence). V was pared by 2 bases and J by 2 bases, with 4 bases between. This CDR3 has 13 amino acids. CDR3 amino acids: CASSLRGNQPQHF. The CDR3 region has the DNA TGTGCCAGCAGCTTAAGGGGCAATCAGCCCCAGCATTTT.

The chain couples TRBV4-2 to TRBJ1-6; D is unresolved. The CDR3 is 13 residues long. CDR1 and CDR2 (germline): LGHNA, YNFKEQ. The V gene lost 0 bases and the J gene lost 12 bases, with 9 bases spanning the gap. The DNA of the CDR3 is TGTGCCAGCAGCCAAGATTGGGGTGAACCCCTCCACTTT. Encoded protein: CASSQDWGEPLHF.

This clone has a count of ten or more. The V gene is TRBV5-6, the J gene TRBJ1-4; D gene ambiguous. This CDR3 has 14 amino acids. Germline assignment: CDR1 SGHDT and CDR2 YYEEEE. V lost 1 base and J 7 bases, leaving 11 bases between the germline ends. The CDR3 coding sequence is TGTGCCAGCAGCTTGACGGGATTGGGTGAAAAACTGTTTTTT. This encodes CASSLTGLGEKLFF.

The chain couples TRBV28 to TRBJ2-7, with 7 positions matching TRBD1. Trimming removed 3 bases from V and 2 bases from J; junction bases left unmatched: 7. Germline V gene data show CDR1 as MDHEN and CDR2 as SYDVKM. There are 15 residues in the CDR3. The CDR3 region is CASSLGAGGAYEQYF. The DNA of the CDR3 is TGTGCCAGCAGTTTGGGGGCAGGGGGAGCCTACGAGCAGTACTTC. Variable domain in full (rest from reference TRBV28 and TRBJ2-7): DVKVTQSSRYLVKRTGEKVFLECVQDMDHENMFWYRQDPGLGLRLIYFSYDVKMKEKGDIPEGYSVSREKKERFSLILESASTNQTSMYLCASSLGAGGAYEQYFGPGTRLTVT.

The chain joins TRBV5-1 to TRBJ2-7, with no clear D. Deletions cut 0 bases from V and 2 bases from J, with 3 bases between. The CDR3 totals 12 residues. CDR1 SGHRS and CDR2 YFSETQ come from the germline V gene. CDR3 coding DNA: TGCGCCAGCAGCTTGGCCCCCTACGAGCAGTACTTC. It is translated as CASSLAPYEQYF.

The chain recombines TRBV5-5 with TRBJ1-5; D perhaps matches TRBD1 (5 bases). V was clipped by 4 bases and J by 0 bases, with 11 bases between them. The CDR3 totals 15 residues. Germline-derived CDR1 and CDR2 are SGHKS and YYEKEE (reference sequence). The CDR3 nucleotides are TGTGCCAGCAGCCGGGACTACTATAGCAATCAGCCCCAGCATTTT. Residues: CASSRDYYSNQPQHF.

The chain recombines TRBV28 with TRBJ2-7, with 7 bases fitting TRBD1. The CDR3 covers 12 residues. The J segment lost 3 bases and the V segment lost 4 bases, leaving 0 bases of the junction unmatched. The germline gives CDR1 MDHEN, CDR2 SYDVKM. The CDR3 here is CASSSGGYEQYF. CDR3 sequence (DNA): TGTGCCAGCAGTTCAGGGGGCTACGAGCAGTACTTC.

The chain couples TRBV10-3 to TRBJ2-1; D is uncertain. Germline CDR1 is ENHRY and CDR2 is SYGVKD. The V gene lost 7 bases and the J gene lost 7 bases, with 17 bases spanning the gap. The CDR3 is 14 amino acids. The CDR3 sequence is CAIKDDFDKNEQFF. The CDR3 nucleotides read TGTGCCATCAAAGACGACTTCGATAAGAATGAGCAGTTCTTC.

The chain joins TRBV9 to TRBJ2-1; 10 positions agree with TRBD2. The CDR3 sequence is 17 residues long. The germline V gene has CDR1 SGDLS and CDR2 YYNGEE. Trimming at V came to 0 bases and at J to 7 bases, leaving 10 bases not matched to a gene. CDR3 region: CASSVDLLAGIRNEQFF. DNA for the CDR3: TGTGCCAGCAGCGTAGATTTACTAGCGGGAATTAGGAATGAGCAGTTCTTC.

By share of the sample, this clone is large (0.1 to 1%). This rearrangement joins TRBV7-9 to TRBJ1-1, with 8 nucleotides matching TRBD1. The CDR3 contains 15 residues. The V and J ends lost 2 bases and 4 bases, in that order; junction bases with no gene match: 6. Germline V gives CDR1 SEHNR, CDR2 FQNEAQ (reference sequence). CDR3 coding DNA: TGTGCCAGCAGCTTACAGACAGGGGCTCGCACTGAAGCTTTCTTT. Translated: CASSLQTGARTEAFF.

DNA for the CDR3: TGTGCCAGCAGTTTCGGCGGGAGTGCAGGGTACGAGCAGTACTTC. Translation gives CASSFGGSAGYEQYF. The rearrangement uses TRBV28 and TRBJ2-7, with 7 bases aligning to TRBD2. The length of the CDR3 is 15 residues. J gave up 4 bases and V 3 bases, and 9 bases lay outside the gene matches. The germline V gene has CDR1 MDHEN and CDR2 SYDVKM. The full variable domain, rest sourced from reference TRBV28 and TRBJ2-7, is DVKVTQSSRYLVKRTGEKVFLECVQDMDHENMFWYRQDPGLGLRLIYFSYDVKMKEKGDIPEGYSVSREKKERFSLILESASTNQTSMYLCASSFGGSAGYEQYFGPGTRLTVT.

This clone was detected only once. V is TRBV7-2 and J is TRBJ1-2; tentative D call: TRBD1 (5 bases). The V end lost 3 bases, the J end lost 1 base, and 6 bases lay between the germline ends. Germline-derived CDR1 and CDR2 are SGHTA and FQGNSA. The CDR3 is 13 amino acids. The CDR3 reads CASSLGVNYGYTF. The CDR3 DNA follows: TGTGCCAGCAGCTTGGGGGTTAACTATGGCTACACCTTC.

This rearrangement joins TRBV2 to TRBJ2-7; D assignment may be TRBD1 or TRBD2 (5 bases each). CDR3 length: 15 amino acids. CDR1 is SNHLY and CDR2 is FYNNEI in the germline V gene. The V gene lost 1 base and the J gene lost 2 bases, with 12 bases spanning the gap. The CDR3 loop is CASSEVVGDAYEQYF. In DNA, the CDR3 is TGTGCCAGCAGTGAAGTGGTGGGGGATGCCTACGAGCAGTACTTC.

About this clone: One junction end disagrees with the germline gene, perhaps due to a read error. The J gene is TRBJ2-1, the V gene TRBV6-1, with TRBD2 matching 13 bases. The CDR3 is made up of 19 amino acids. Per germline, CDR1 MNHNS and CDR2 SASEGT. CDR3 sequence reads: CASSEDGGLAGPFYNEQFF. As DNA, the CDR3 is TGTGCCAGCAGCGAAGATGGGGGACTAGCGGGACCATTCTACAATGAGCAGTTCTTC.

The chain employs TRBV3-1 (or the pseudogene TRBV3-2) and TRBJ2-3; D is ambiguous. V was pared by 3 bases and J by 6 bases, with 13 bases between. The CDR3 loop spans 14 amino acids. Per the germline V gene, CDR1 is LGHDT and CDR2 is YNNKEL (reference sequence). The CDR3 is CASSQGSKRDTQYF. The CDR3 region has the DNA TGTGCCAGCAGCCAGGGTTCAAAACGCGATACGCAGTATTTT.

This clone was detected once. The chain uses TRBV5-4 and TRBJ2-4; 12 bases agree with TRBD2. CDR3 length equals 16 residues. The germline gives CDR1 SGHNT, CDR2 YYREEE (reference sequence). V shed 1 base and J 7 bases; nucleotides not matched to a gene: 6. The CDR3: CASSLRLAGVRNIQYF. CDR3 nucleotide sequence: TGTGCCAGCAGCTTGAGACTAGCGGGGGTTAGGAACATTCAGTACTTC.

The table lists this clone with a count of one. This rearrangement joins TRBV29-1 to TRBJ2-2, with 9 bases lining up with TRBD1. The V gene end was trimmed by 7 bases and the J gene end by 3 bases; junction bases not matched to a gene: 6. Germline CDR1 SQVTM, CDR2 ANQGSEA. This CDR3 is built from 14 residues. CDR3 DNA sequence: TGCAGCGCCATTGGGACAGGGTACACCGGGGAGCTGTTTTTT. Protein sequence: CSAIGTGYTGELFF.